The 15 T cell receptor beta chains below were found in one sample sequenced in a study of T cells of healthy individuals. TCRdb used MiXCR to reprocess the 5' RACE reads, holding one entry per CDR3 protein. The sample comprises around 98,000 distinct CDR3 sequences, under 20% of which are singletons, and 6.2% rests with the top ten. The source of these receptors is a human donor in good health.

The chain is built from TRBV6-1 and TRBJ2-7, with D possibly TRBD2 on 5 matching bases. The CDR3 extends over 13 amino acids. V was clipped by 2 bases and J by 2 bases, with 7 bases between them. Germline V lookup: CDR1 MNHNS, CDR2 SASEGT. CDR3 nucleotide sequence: TGTGCCAGCAGTGAACGGACTGCCTACGAGCAGTACTTC. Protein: CASSERTAYEQYF.

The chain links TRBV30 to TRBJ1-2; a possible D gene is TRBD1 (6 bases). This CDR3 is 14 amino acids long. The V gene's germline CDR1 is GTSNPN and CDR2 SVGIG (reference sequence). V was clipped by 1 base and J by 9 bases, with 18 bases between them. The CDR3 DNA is TGTGCCTGGAGTGCGTGGGGGACAATGCGGAGCTACACCTTC. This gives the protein CAWSAWGTMRSYTF.

The CDR3 nucleotides are TGTGCCAGCAGCTTACCCCCGGACGGGCGCGTGTCCGGGGAGCTGTTTTTT. Translated, it gives CASSLPPDGRVSGELFF. The chain joins TRBV11-2 to TRBJ2-2; D unclear. Between the trimmed V and J ends, which lost 2 bases and 6 bases, there was a span of 19 bases. The CDR3 runs to 17 residues. Looked up from germline, CDR1 is SGHAT and CDR2 is FQNNGV.

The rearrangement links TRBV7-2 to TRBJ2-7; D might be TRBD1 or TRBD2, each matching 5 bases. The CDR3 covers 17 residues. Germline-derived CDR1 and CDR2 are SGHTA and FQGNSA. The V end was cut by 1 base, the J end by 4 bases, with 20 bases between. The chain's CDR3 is CASSLGFGSGRRYEQYF. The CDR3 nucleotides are TGTGCCAGCAGCTTAGGCTTTGGGTCGGGGCGAAGGTACGAGCAGTACTTC.

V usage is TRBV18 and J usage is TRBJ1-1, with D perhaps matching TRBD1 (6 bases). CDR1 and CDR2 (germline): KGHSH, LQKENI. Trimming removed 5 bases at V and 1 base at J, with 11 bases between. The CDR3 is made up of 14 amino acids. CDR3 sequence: CASSTQTGNTEAFF. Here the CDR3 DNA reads TGTGCCAGCTCAACACAGACAGGGAACACTGAAGCTTTCTTT.

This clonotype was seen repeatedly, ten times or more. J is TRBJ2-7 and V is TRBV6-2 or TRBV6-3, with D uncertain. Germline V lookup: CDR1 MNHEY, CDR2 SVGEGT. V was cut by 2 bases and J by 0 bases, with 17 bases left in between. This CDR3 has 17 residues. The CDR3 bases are TGTGCCAGCAGTTACAGGGTCGATGGTTCGGGCTCCTACGAGCAGTACTTC. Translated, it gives CASSYRVDGSGSYEQYF.

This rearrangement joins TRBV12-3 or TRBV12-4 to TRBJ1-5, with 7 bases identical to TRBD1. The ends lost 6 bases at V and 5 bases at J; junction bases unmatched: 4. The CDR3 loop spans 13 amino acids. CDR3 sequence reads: CASRPGQYQPQHF. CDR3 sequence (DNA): TGTGCCAGCAGACCGGGACAGTATCAGCCCCAGCATTTT.

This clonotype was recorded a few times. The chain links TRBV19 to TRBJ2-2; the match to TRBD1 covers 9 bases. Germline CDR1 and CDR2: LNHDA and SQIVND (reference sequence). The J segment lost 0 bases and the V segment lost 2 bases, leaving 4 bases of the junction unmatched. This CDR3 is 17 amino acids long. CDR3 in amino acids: CASSIRGQGANTGELFF. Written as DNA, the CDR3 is TGTGCCAGTAGTATAAGGGGACAGGGCGCGAACACCGGGGAGCTGTTTTTT. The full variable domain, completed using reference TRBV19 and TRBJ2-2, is DGGITQSPKYLFRKEGQNVTLSCEQNLNHDAMYWYRQDPGQGLRLIYYSQIVNDFQKGDIAEGYSVSREKKESFPLTVTSAQKNPTAFYLCASSIRGQGANTGELFFGEGSRLTVL.

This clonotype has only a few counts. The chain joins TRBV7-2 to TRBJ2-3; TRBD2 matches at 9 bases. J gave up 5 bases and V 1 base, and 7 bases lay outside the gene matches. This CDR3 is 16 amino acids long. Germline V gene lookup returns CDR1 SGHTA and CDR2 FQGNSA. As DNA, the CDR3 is TGTGCCAGCAGCTTAGGTCTAGCGGGATTTCAAGATACGCAGTATTTT. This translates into CASSLGLAGFQDTQYF.

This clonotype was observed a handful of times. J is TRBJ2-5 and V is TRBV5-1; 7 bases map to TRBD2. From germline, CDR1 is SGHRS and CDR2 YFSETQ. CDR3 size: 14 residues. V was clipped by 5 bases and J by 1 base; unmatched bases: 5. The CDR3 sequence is CASRLADFQETQYF. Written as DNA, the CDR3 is TGCGCCAGCAGGCTAGCGGACTTCCAAGAGACCCAGTACTTC.

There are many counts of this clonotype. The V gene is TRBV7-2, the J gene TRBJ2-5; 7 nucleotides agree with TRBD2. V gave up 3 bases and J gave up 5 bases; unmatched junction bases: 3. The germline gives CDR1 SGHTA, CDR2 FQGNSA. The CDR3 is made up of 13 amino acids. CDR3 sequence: CASSFQGGETQYF. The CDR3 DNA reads TGTGCCAGCAGCTTCCAGGGAGGGGAGACCCAGTACTTC.

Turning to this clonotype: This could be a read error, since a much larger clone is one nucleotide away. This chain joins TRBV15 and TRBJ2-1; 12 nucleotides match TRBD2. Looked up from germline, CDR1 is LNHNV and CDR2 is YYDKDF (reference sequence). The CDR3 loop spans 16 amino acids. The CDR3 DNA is TGTGCCGCCAGCAGAGCGATTGGACTAGCGGGGTGGGAGCAGTTCTTC. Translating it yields CAASRAIGLAGWEQFF.

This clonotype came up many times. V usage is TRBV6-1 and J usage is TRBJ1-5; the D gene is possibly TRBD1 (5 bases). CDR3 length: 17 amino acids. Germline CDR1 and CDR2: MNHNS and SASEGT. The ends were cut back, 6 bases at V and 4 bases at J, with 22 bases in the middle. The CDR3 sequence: CASSISPGAVGNQPQHF. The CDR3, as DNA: TGTGCCAGCAGCATATCCCCTGGGGCCGTGGGGAATCAGCCCCAGCATTTT.

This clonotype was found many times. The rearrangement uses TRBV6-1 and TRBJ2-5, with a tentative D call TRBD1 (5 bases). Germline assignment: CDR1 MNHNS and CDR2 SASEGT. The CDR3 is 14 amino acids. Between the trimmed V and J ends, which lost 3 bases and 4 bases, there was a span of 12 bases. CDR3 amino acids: CASSDVSQGETQYF. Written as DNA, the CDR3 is TGTGCCAGCAGTGATGTGAGTCAGGGAGAGACCCAGTACTTC.

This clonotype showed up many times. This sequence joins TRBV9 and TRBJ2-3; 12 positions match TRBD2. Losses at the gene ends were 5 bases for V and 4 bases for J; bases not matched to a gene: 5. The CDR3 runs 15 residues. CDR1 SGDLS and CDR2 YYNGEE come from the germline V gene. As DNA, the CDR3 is TGTGCCAGCAGTTGGACTAGCGGGACGGCAGATACGCAGTATTTT. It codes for CASSWTSGTADTQYF.